This T cell receptor beta chain appears in the sequencing data of a study of CD8 T cells in ankylosing spondylitis. Study-wide points: Characteristic, it appeared, of ankylosing spondylitis blood was a TCR beta motif of about eight highly homologous variants. Clones linked to disease were reported to show significant enrichment in matched ankylosing spondylitis synovial fluid. Disease-linked clones, CD8+, were relatively rare in peripheral blood. Several of the motif variants were reported before in synovial fluid and blood from reactive arthritis.

Germline values: CDR1 SEHNR, CDR2 FQNEAQ (reference sequence). V lost 1 base and J 12 bases, leaving 4 bases between the germline ends. This CDR3 spans 10 amino acids. This clonotype was found many times. Its antigen remains unidentified. Via MiXCR, TCRdb re-called the 5' RACE reads, giving one row per CDR3 protein. The data show 330,000 or so distinct CDR3 sequences, 8% seen once. The receptor comes from a male donor with ankylosing spondylitis. The sequenced sample was blood, either unsorted or a sorted T cell fraction (not recorded which). The V gene is TRBV7-9, the J gene TRBJ2-1; D is uncertain. The CDR3 sequence is CASSLVVQFF. CDR3 sequence (DNA): TGTGCCAGCAGCTTAGTTGTGCAGTTCTTC.